These 4 T cell receptor beta chains came from one sample sequenced in a study of blood T cell repertoires in COVID-19. Some clones are missing from TCRdb's copy, which holds only in-frame ones; the method was immunoSEQ multiplex PCR. The table lists 92,000 or so clones, 70% to 90% of them singletons, with about 0.51% in the top ten. The source material was peripheral blood. The receptors shown here come from a man between 60 and 75 years old with acute or convalescent COVID-19.

The genes are TRBV6-5 and TRBJ1-1; 8 bases are a match to TRBD1. This CDR3 has 15 residues. Germline V gives CDR1 MNHEY, CDR2 SVGAGI. J lost 4 bases, V lost 0 bases, and 4 bases had no gene match. CDR3 residues: CASSYSYRGSTEAFF. CDR3 nucleotide sequence: TGTGCCAGCAGTTACTCGTACAGGGGGTCCACTGAAGCTTTCTTT.

J is TRBJ2-2 and V is TRBV18, with D possibly matching TRBD1 (5 bases). CDR1 is KGHSH and CDR2 is LQKENI in the germline V gene. The CDR3 loop spans 15 amino acids. The ends were cut back, 2 bases at V and 7 bases at J, with 14 bases in the middle. This chain's CDR3 is CASSPEQGTVGELFF. CDR3 DNA sequence: TGTGCCAGCTCACCAGAGCAGGGAACGGTCGGGGAGCTGTTTTTT.

V usage is TRBV2 and J usage is TRBJ1-2; no clear D gene. The CDR3 length is 14 residues. The V gene's germline CDR1 is SNHLY and CDR2 FYNNEI. Trimming cost V 2 bases and J 4 bases, with 11 bases left between them. CDR3 residues: CASSEMREVYGYTF. Written as DNA, the CDR3 is TGTGCCAGCAGTGAAATGAGGGAAGTCTATGGCTACACCTTC.

This clone was detected a few times. The V gene is TRBV7-3, the J gene TRBJ2-1; TRBD1 is a possible D gene (5 bases). CDR1 is SGHTA and CDR2 is FQGTGA in the germline V gene. V was cut by 4 bases and J by 10 bases, with 14 bases left in between. The CDR3 sequence is 13 residues long. DNA of the CDR3: TGTGCCAGCAGCTCCAAGTGGGGCGAGGAGCAGTTCTTC. Its translation is CASSSKWGEEQFF. Variable domain in full (rest from reference TRBV7-3 and TRBJ2-1): GAGVSQTPSNKVTEKGKYVELRCDPISGHTALYWYRQSLGQGPEFLIYFQGTGAADDSGLPNDRFFAVRPEGSVSTLKIQRTERGDSAVYLCASSSKWGEEQFFGPGTRLTVL.